This T cell receptor beta chain was profiled in a study of blood T cell repertoires in COVID-19. About the research overall: Sites in the United States, Italy and Spain provided acute and convalescent COVID-19 samples.

The method was immunoSEQ multiplex PCR; TCRdb's version includes in-frame clones alone and lacks a portion of them. The sample gives 200,000 to 250,000 clones, less than 85% of which show up once; less than 6% is in the top ten. The receptor comes from a woman between 65 and 79 years old with acute or convalescent COVID-19. Sequenced sample: peripheral blood.

The CDR3: CAWSDLGLAHEQYF. The CDR3 nucleotides are TGTGCCTGGAGTGACTTAGGACTAGCTCACGAGCAGTACTTC. The chain uses TRBV30 and TRBJ2-7, with TRBD2 matching over 8 bases. Trimming removed 1 base from V and 5 bases from J; junction bases left unmatched: 7. Germline V gives CDR1 GTSNPN, CDR2 SVGIG (reference sequence). The CDR3 sequence is 14 residues long.